Sequencing of this T cell receptor (beta chain) was carried out in a study of blood T cell repertoires in COVID-19. The protocol was immunoSEQ multiplex PCR, while the TCRdb copy is restricted to in-frame clones and leaves out a portion. Altogether roughly 60,000 clones are present, 80% to 90% being singletons, with the ten largest covering about 15%. This clonotype was obtained from an elderly man with acute or convalescent COVID-19. The sequencing sample was made of peripheral blood.

The CDR3 region is CASSPTGNYGYTF. The CDR3 nucleotides read TGTGCCAGCAGCCCAACAGGGAACTATGGCTACACCTTC. This chain joins TRBV6-5 and TRBJ1-2, with a possible D match to TRBD1 (6 bases). This CDR3 has 13 residues. Trimming removed 6 bases at V and 2 bases at J, with 10 bases between. The germline V gene encodes CDR1 MNHEY and CDR2 SVGAGI.